A single sample gave rise to the 18 T cell receptor beta chains below, sequenced in a study of blood T cell repertoires in COVID-19. This table comes from immunoSEQ multiplex PCR, and its TCRdb copy is limited to in-frame clones, with some not included. Among fewer than 500,000 clones listed, approximately 90% were seen once. Input material: peripheral blood. Receptors originate from a woman under 40 with active or convalescent COVID-19.

In regard to this clone: The sample contains more than one DNA sequence encoding this CDR3. Here the CDR3 DNA reads TGTGCCAGTCAAACGATACAGGGAAGGCCCCAGCATTTT. Encoded protein: CASQTIQGRPQHF. The V call is TRBV19, the J call TRBJ1-5, with D tentatively TRBD1 (6 bases). With 8 bases removed from V and 9 bases from J, the gap between germline ends came to 17 bases. From germline, CDR1 is LNHDA and CDR2 SQIVND (reference sequence). This CDR3 spans 13 amino acids.

The rearrangement links TRBV18 to TRBJ1-5; D might be TRBD1 (6 bases). CDR1 and CDR2 from the germline V gene are KGHSH and LQKENI. V lost 0 bases, J lost 0 bases, and 15 bases lay in between. The CDR3 sequence is 18 residues long. The CDR3 coding sequence is TGTGCCAGCTCACCACCGGGAAGGGGGGGAAATAGCAATCAGCCCCAGCATTTT. Translated: CASSPPGRGGNSNQPQHF.

This chain connects TRBV10-1 to TRBJ2-7; the D gene is possibly TRBD1 (6 bases). Germline V lookup: CDR1 WNHNN, CDR2 SYGVQD (reference sequence). Trimming removed 3 bases from V and 4 bases from J, with 10 bases in between. The CDR3 is 13 residues long. The CDR3 loop reads CASSDQGSYEQYF. The CDR3 nucleotides are TGCGCCAGCAGTGACCAGGGGTCGTACGAGCAGTACTTC.

This sequence joins TRBV6-5 and TRBJ1-2, with unresolved D. V was trimmed by 6 bases and J by 6 bases, leaving 17 bases between them. Germline CDR1 reads MNHEY; CDR2 reads SVGAGI. The CDR3 contains 14 residues. The CDR3 protein is CASSPFLSVNGYTF. The DNA for the CDR3 is TGTGCCAGCAGCCCCTTTTTGTCGGTGAATGGCTACACCTTC.

The gene calls are TRBV3-1 (or the pseudogene TRBV3-2) and TRBJ1-2, with D possibly TRBD1 on 5 matching bases. This CDR3 comprises 14 residues. Between the trimmed V and J ends, which lost 1 base and 5 bases, there was a span of 11 bases. Germline CDR1 LGHDT, CDR2 YNNKEL (reference sequence). In nucleotides, the CDR3 is TGTGCCAGCAGCCAAGGCAGGGATGGGTATGGCTACACCTTC. Protein sequence: CASSQGRDGYGYTF.

This chain connects TRBV2 to TRBJ2-7; D gene unclear. Germline loops: CDR1 SNHLY, CDR2 FYNNEI. Trimming stripped 7 bases from V and 4 bases from J, with 8 bases between. The CDR3 runs 11 residues. CDR3 coding DNA: TGTGCCAGCACCCTTCAGTACGAGCAGTACTTC. This sequence encodes CASTLQYEQYF.

The CDR3 DNA is TGTGCCAGCAGCAGGACAGGGGGAGGAGGGGGCTACACCTTC. Translation: CASSRTGGGGGYTF. The chain is built from TRBV2 and TRBJ1-2; the match to TRBD1 covers 10 bases. The CDR3 consists of 14 residues. CDR1 SNHLY and CDR2 FYNNEI come from the germline V gene. V lost 6 bases to trimming and J lost 8 bases; unmatched junction nucleotides: 9.

The genes are TRBV4-1 and TRBJ1-2; D gene uncertain. The CDR3 runs to 16 residues. The V gene's germline CDR1 is MGHRA and CDR2 YSYEKL. Deletions cut 0 bases from V and 4 bases from J, with 15 bases between. The CDR3 DNA follows: TGCGCCAGCAGCCAAGACGTTCAGCAAGAGGCCTATGGCTACACCTTC. It is translated as CASSQDVQQEAYGYTF.

This sequence joins TRBV11-1 and TRBJ2-1, with TRBD1 identical over 11 bases. The CDR3 is made up of 15 amino acids. V lost 5 bases, J lost 8 bases, and 8 bases stayed unmatched. Germline CDR1 and CDR2: SGHAT and FQDESV (reference sequence). The CDR3 reads CASSPDRGREDEQFF. Here the CDR3 DNA reads TGTGCCAGCAGCCCGGACAGGGGGCGCGAGGATGAGCAGTTCTTC.

This clone showed up just once. V is TRBV2 and J is TRBJ2-7, with 11 bases fitting TRBD2. The V gene end was trimmed by 5 bases and the J gene end by 0 bases; junction bases not matched to a gene: 6. The CDR3 is made up of 16 amino acids. Per germline, CDR1 SNHLY and CDR2 FYNNEI. In nucleotides, the CDR3 is TGTGCCAGCAGTCCCCTAGCGGGAGGATCCTCCTACGAGCAGTACTTC. Translation: CASSPLAGGSSYEQYF.

This chain uses TRBV27 with TRBJ1-1, with TRBD1 as a possible D gene (6 bases). Per germline, CDR1 MNHEY and CDR2 SMNVEV (reference sequence). Trimming stripped 0 bases from V and 5 bases from J, with 13 bases between. CDR3 length: 15 amino acids. The CDR3 sequence is CASSLSGLQGTEAFF. CDR3 bases: TGTGCCAGCAGTTTATCGGGGTTACAGGGTACTGAAGCTTTCTTT.

The rearrangement links TRBV27 to TRBJ2-7; D might be TRBD1 (6 bases). Germline lookup yields CDR1 MNHEY and CDR2 SMNVEV (reference sequence). Trimming took 2 bases from V and 1 from J, leaving 12 bases between them. This CDR3 region has 15 residues. The CDR3 sequence is CASSLGPGTSYEQYF. The CDR3 DNA sequence: TGTGCCAGCAGTTTAGGCCCCGGGACATCCTACGAGCAGTACTTC.

The chain combines TRBV5-4 with TRBJ2-1, with 8 bases matching TRBD2. The CDR3 consists of 17 residues. V shed 6 bases, J shed 8 bases, and the junction held 19 bases outside the gene matches. CDR1 SGHNT and CDR2 YYREEE come from the germline V gene (reference sequence). CDR3 loop: CASTPRGEREFDDEQFF. The CDR3 DNA reads as TGTGCCAGCACCCCGAGGGGGGAGCGGGAGTTCGATGATGAGCAGTTCTTC.

The rearrangement uses TRBV2 and TRBJ1-2; no firm D call. V dropped 7 bases and J dropped 8 bases, with 11 bases sitting between them. Germline CDR1 SNHLY, CDR2 FYNNEI. The CDR3 spans 11 residues. This CDR3 is CASIRGKGYTF. CDR3 nucleotide sequence: TGTGCCAGCATCCGGGGTAAGGGCTACACCTTC.

The V and J genes are TRBV19 and TRBJ1-2; perhaps TRBD1 as D (6 bases). From germline, CDR1 is LNHDA and CDR2 SQIVND (reference sequence). The V end lost 1 base, the J end lost 2 bases, and 11 bases lay between the germline ends. This CDR3 contains 15 residues. The CDR3 DNA reads TGTGCCAGTAGTATAGTCCCAGGGGCAAACTATGGCTACACCTTC. Translated: CASSIVPGANYGYTF.

This chain links TRBV6-5 with TRBJ1-6, with TRBD1 as a possible D gene (6 bases). This CDR3 has 14 amino acids. Germline V gene sequence: CDR1 MNHEY, CDR2 SVGAGI. Trimming took 5 bases from V and 10 from J, leaving 15 bases between them. CDR3 in DNA: TGTGCCAGCAGTAAAACAGGGTTGGGGTCACCCCTCCACTTT. It codes for CASSKTGLGSPLHF.

This chain joins TRBV30 and TRBJ2-1; 11 nucleotides agree with TRBD2. Germline lookup yields CDR1 GTSNPN and CDR2 SVGIG (reference sequence). CDR3 length: 17 amino acids. J lost 9 bases, V lost 0 bases, and 13 bases had no gene match. The CDR3 reads CAWSVIQHLAGGAEQFF. The CDR3 DNA is TGTGCCTGGAGTGTAATCCAGCATCTAGCGGGAGGCGCTGAGCAGTTCTTC.

V and J are TRBV27 and TRBJ2-2; weak D call: TRBD1 (6 bases). This CDR3 has 15 residues. V dropped 7 bases and J dropped 7 bases, with 19 bases sitting between them. Germline CDR1 is MNHEY and CDR2 is SMNVEV (reference sequence). The CDR3 DNA reads TGTGCCAGCACCAACCGCCAGGGGAAAATCGGGGAGCTGTTTTTT. Its translation: CASTNRQGKIGELFF.